The clone carrying this T cell receptor (beta chain) was detected only a few times. Its antigen is as yet unknown. This sample is part of a study of T-cell memory formation after mild COVID-19. Study information: TCR clusters largely stayed donor specific. The study's findings and limits: A subset of responding clones appeared in pre-infection memory, suggesting cross-reactive memory joined. The CD4+ clones that contracted clustered mainly within CM and EM, and the CD8+ clones concentrated in EMRA.

Researchers used 5'RACE with constant-segment primers to make TCR alpha and TCR beta cDNA libraries that carry sample barcodes and UMIs. Via MiXCR, TCRdb re-called the 5' RACE reads, giving one row per CDR3 protein. In the table there are about 240,000 distinct CDR3 sequences, 9.4% of which are singletons. The CDR3 runs to 14 residues. CDR1 is SQVTM, CDR2 ANQGSEA, per germline. V was cut by 5 bases and J by 0 bases, with 11 bases left in between. Sequencing used PBMCs or a T cell subset sorted from them (not recorded which). This TCR derives from a man aged 18 to 30 who had mild COVID-19 (a few samples of this study predate the infection). Cell type and time point are not known. The rearrangement uses TRBV29-1 and TRBJ2-4, with D perhaps TRBD1 (6 bases). The CDR3 loop reads CSVQDRLAKNIQYF. CDR3 DNA sequence: TGCAGCGTTCAGGACAGATTAGCCAAAAACATTCAGTACTTC.